The T cell receptor beta chain described here comes from a study of cytotoxic CD8 clonotypes in ibrutinib-treated CLL (dated by TCRdb to 2020 to 2022). Context from the whole study: The cohort was composed of more than ten relapsed/refractory and about 16 treatment-naive patients; IGHV unmutated status was identified in 17 patients. Cryopreserved peripheral blood mononuclear cells were collected at three points: before therapy, at response, and at either sustained remission or disease progression. Longitudinal samples were obtainable from about 30% of the roughly 86 participants in the trial. Response samples were obtained after a median of roughly eleven months of treatment, with a range of roughly 6 to 40 months. All remission and progressive disease samples were collected while patients were still receiving ibrutinib. Samples averaged about 260,000 productive templates and approximately 100,000 productive rearrangements. Partial responses were observed in 24 patients and complete responses in 2; after a median follow-up of 68 months, remission was maintained in approximately 15 patients and progression was observed in some twelve.

The time point label of this sample denotes: approximately eleven months on ibrutinib. For TCR beta library preparation, approximately 1.8 micrograms of genomic DNA was extracted from cryopreserved PBMCs. Longitudinal blood samples from CLL patients receiving ibrutinib monotherapy were subjected to high-throughput TCR beta sequencing. The patients took part in an open-label, single-center phase 2 trial of ibrutinib monotherapy. The paper's findings and limits, for the study overall: Sustained-remission and progressing patients did not have matched sampling times, and lymph node repertoires were not examined. Public clonotypes were found to be uncommon and were observed to contract or remain stable during treatment; the increase in clonality was shown to reflect expansion of private clonotypes at ibrutinib response. Baseline clonality exceeded that of age-matched healthy donors and correlated strongly with circulating CD8+ T-cell counts. An increase in clonality was observed at ibrutinib response, with clonality remaining stable during sustained remission and falling back toward baseline at progression.

A MiSeq instrument was used for deep resolution sequencing, which targeted depths ranging from 1 in 1 million up to 1 in 200,000 T cells, with coverage averaging 10x for each clonotype. The immunoSEQ hsTCRB Kit was used to generate the TCR beta libraries. The paper's processing steps were these. The data were analyzed with ImmunoSEQ Analyzer and ImmunoSEQ Data Assistant, and V, D and J gene assignments followed IMGT definitions. Clonality was computed as one minus normalized Shannon entropy of productive rearrangement frequencies, ranging from 0 to 1. Public clonotype analysis was restricted to overrepresented clonotypes comprising at least 0.05% of each patient's repertoire. More than ten age-matched healthy donor repertoires from immuneACCESS were used as controls for clonality. TCRdb retrieved this table from immuneACCESS and kept in-frame rearrangements only. Not all clones are present; in checked studies, unresolved V genes account for under half, and no reason is known for the remainder. Clone size and V and J calls were adopted from that table, with D and trimming inferred from the DNA. For this sample there are some 140,000 clones; more than 85% appear just once. The leading ten clones occupy under 14% of the sample.

This clone occurred a few times. Its antigen target is currently unknown. There are no base qualities to consult, and no much larger clone falls within one base. The junction shows trimming of 1 base on V and 6 bases on J, and the gene matches do not reach 1 base of it. CDR1 and CDR2, looked up from the germline V gene (reference sequence), are SEHNR and FQNEAQ. Measured from the cysteine to the phenylalanine, the CDR3 is 14 residues long. CDR3 DNA is the only sequence kept; it has 42 bases, read in frame from the first base. This receptor was obtained from a human donor with chronic lymphocytic leukemia. The rearranged chain carries TRBV7-9 and TRBJ2-4; TRBD1 agrees with 9 junctional bases. The specimen was PBMCs, collected after 12 months of ibrutinib treatment. The DNA sequence is TGTGCCAGCAGCTTAGTGGGACAGGGAAACATTCAGTACTTC. It encodes CASSLVGQGNIQYF.